The 26 T cell receptor beta chains given below trace back to one sample, sequenced in a study of CD8 T cells in ankylosing spondylitis. TCRdb reanalysed the 5' RACE reads using MiXCR and keeps one entry per CDR3 protein. The data hold some 240,000 distinct CDR3 sequences, with around 9.2% observed a single time. The sample taken for sequencing was blood, either unsorted or a sorted T cell fraction (not recorded which). These receptors originate from a male donor with ankylosing spondylitis or in good health (not recorded which).

This clonotype was detected only a few times. The J gene is TRBJ2-2, the V gene TRBV29-1; D possibly corresponds to TRBD1 (7 bases). The length of the CDR3 is 13 residues. Trimming took off 7 bases at V and 2 bases at J, with 11 bases between the two ends. The germline V gene has CDR1 SQVTM and CDR2 ANQGSEA. CDR3 nucleotide sequence: TGCAGCGGCGGGACAGTTAACACCGGGGAGCTGTTTTTT. Translation: CSGGTVNTGELFF.

This clonotype was counted ten times or more. The chain carries TRBV12-3 or TRBV12-4 and TRBJ2-1; a possible D gene is TRBD2 (6 bases). Trimming took off 4 bases at V and 8 bases at J, with 9 bases between the two ends. The CDR3 has 12 amino acids. The DNA of the CDR3 is TGTGCCAGCAGTTCGGGGGTTGATGAGCAGTTCTTC. Translating it yields CASSSGVDEQFF.

This clonotype was detected only a few times. The chain joins TRBV20-1 to TRBJ1-5; 9 bases match TRBD1. The length of the CDR3 is 14 residues. Germline V CDR1 and CDR2: DFQATT, SNEGSKA (reference sequence). The ends lost 6 bases at V and 7 bases at J; junction bases unmatched: 10. Here the CDR3 DNA reads TGCAGTGCCAACCAGGACAGGGGAGGACAGCCCCAGCATTTT. This translates into CSANQDRGGQPQHF.

J is TRBJ2-1 and V is TRBV19; TRBD1 matches at 7 bases. This CDR3 comprises 16 residues. CDR1 is LNHDA and CDR2 is SQIVND in the germline V gene (reference sequence). V gave up 4 bases and J gave up 9 bases; unmatched junction bases: 15. The CDR3 is CASSTRDRKQYGEQFF. CDR3 DNA: TGTGCCAGTAGTACCCGGGACAGAAAACAGTACGGTGAGCAGTTCTTC.

This clonotype appeared many times. The gene calls are TRBV28 and TRBJ1-5; TRBD1 agrees at 8 bases. The germline CDR1 and CDR2 sequences are MDHEN and SYDVKM. With 7 bases clipped from V and 4 bases from J, the junction kept 12 bases outside the gene matches. The CDR3 totals 16 residues. The chain's CDR3 is CASNPERYRGNQPQHF. CDR3 DNA sequence: TGTGCCAGCAACCCTGAAAGGTACAGGGGGAATCAGCCCCAGCATTTT.

In this sample, this clonotype turned up many times. J is TRBJ2-7 and V is TRBV16, with 11 positions matching TRBD2. CDR1 and CDR2 (germline): KGHSY, FQNENV. V gave up 2 bases and J gave up 1 base; unmatched junction bases: 1. CDR3 length: 15 residues. CDR3 sequence (DNA): TGTGCCAGCAGCCAAACTAGCGGGGGATCCTACGAGCAGTACTTC. As protein: CASSQTSGGSYEQYF.

This rearrangement joins TRBV4-2 to TRBJ2-5; 7 nucleotides agree with TRBD2. V lost 1 base and J lost 0; bases outside the gene matches: 5. Germline V gives CDR1 LGHNA, CDR2 YNFKEQ. This CDR3 comprises 16 residues. In DNA form, the CDR3 reads TGTGCCAGCAGCCAAGCCCTTAGCGGGTACCAAGAGACCCAGTACTTC. This gives the protein CASSQALSGYQETQYF.

At least ten counts were recorded for this clonotype. The V gene is TRBV7-8, the J gene TRBJ2-5; possible D gene TRBD1, 5 bases. The V gene's germline CDR1 is SGHVS and CDR2 FQNEAQ. The V and J ends lost 1 base and 0 bases respectively, with 6 bases between them. The CDR3 is 14 amino acids. CDR3 region: CASSLVTDQETQYF. The CDR3 nucleotides are TGTGCCAGCAGCTTAGTGACAGACCAAGAGACCCAGTACTTC.

This clonotype occurred a few times. The gene calls are TRBV27 and TRBJ1-1; no clear D gene. Germline V gene sequence: CDR1 MNHEY, CDR2 SMNVEV (reference sequence). V lost 1 base and J lost 0, with 12 bases in between. CDR3 length equals 16 residues. CDR3 sequence reads: CASSLLGVGMNTEAFF. CDR3 sequence (DNA): TGTGCCAGCAGTTTATTGGGAGTGGGCATGAACACTGAAGCTTTCTTT.

This chain uses TRBV12-3 or TRBV12-4 with TRBJ1-2; D gene unclear. V was pared by 6 bases and J by 7 bases, with 15 bases between. The length of the CDR3 is 13 residues. Written as DNA, the CDR3 is TGTGCCAGCAGCCACCTCCGCGGCGGTGGCTACACCTTC. The encoded protein is CASSHLRGGGYTF.

This clonotype was found many times. The DNA of the CDR3 is TGCAGCGCCTCTTCCACAAACACTGAAGCTTTCTTT. Translation: CSASSTNTEAFF. J is TRBJ1-1 and V is TRBV29-1, with unresolved D. V lost 7 bases and J 2 bases, leaving 11 bases between the germline ends. The CDR3 runs to 12 residues. Per the germline V gene, CDR1 is SQVTM and CDR2 is ANQGSEA.

The V call is TRBV18, the J call TRBJ2-5; either TRBD1 or TRBD2 may supply D (5 bases each). The CDR3 has 16 amino acids. Trimming removed 3 bases at V and 5 bases at J, with 19 bases between. CDR1 and CDR2 (germline): KGHSH, LQKENI. The chain's CDR3 is CASSPMTVRGRETQYF. The CDR3, as DNA: TGTGCCAGCTCACCGATGACAGTAAGGGGACGGGAGACCCAGTACTTC.

The sample holds many counts of this clonotype. The DNA of the CDR3 is TGTGCCAGCAAACGGGAAGGAACCTACACCTTC. It yields the protein CASKREGTYTF. The gene calls are TRBV7-9 and TRBJ1-2; D is unclear. Germline V lookup: CDR1 SEHNR, CDR2 FQNEAQ (reference sequence). The CDR3 runs 11 residues. V was pared by 7 bases and J by 10 bases, with 13 bases between.

This clonotype was counted many times. This chain connects TRBV20-1 to TRBJ1-5; D perhaps matches TRBD1 (5 bases). Germline V CDR1 and CDR2: DFQATT, SNEGSKA (reference sequence). This CDR3 contains 14 residues. V lost 6 bases, J lost 2 bases, and 14 bases lay in between. The CDR3 bases are TGCAGTGCGAGGGACGTGAAAGGCAATCAGCCCCAGCATTTT. Translated: CSARDVKGNQPQHF.

This clonotype came up once. A much larger clone differs from this one at a single base, so this may be a read error. The rearrangement joins TRBV3-1 to TRBJ1-2, with D unclear. The CDR3 loop spans 14 amino acids. Germline V CDR1 and CDR2: LGHDT, YNNKEL (reference sequence). CDR3 loop: CASRQDLGSGGYTF. CDR3 in DNA: TGTGCCAGCAGACAAGATTTAGGGTCTGGGGGCTACACCTTC.

This clonotype was observed a few times. The rearrangement links TRBV19 to TRBJ1-5; 9 nucleotides match TRBD1. After removal of 6 bases from V and 3 bases from J, the junction contained 12 bases not matched to a gene. This CDR3 contains 17 residues. CDR1 is LNHDA and CDR2 is SQIVND in the germline V gene (reference sequence). In nucleotides, the CDR3 is TGTGCCAGTAGCTCGACATGGGGGACAGGGAACAATCAGCCCCAGCATTTT. It codes for CASSSTWGTGNNQPQHF.

This clonotype was seen ten or more times. V and J are TRBV7-9 and TRBJ2-1, with a weak D call TRBD2 (6 bases). Germline lookup yields CDR1 SEHNR and CDR2 FQNEAQ (reference sequence). With 5 bases removed from V and 6 bases from J, the gap between germline ends came to 11 bases. The CDR3 extends over 13 amino acids. CDR3 sequence reads: CASSPVGGNEQFF. In DNA form, the CDR3 reads TGTGCCAGCAGCCCAGTGGGAGGCAATGAGCAGTTCTTC.

This clonotype was seen repeatedly, ten times or more. The V call is TRBV12-3 or TRBV12-4, the J call TRBJ2-7, with D unresolved. Trimming removed 6 bases at V and 2 bases at J, with 14 bases between. This CDR3 comprises 14 residues. CDR3 sequence: CASSRIWEPYEQYF. In nucleotides, the CDR3 is TGTGCCAGCAGCCGGATTTGGGAACCCTACGAGCAGTACTTC.

This clonotype showed up many times. The J gene is TRBJ2-2, the V gene TRBV5-1; weak D call: TRBD1 (5 bases). With 1 base removed from V and 7 bases from J, the gap between germline ends came to 5 bases. The germline V gene has CDR1 SGHRS and CDR2 YFSETQ. The CDR3 has 12 amino acids. This CDR3 is CASSLRGGELFF. In nucleotides, the CDR3 is TGCGCCAGCAGCTTGAGGGGCGGGGAGCTGTTTTTT.

This clonotype came up many times. The DNA for the CDR3 is TGTGCCAGCAGCCTTGGTCGGGGGGGACTCACAGATACGCAGTATTTT. Translating gives CASSLGRGGLTDTQYF. This sequence joins TRBV12-3 or TRBV12-4 and TRBJ2-3; 8 bases align to TRBD2. V lost 6 bases and J lost 2; bases outside the gene matches: 10. The CDR3 has 16 amino acids.

This clonotype was seen many times. In DNA, the CDR3 is TGTGCCAGCAGCCAAATTTACACCTCCTACGAGCAGTACTTC. This gives the protein CASSQIYTSYEQYF. The chain joins TRBV16 to TRBJ2-7; D is ambiguous. The V end lost 2 bases, the J end lost 0 bases, and 8 bases lay between the germline ends. The CDR3 runs 14 residues. CDR1 is KGHSY and CDR2 is FQNENV in the germline V gene.

This clonotype was picked up a small number of times. The rearrangement links TRBV7-2 to TRBJ2-7; 7 nucleotides match TRBD2. Trimming cost V 5 bases and J 2 bases; bases outside gene matches: 6. The CDR3 consists of 14 residues. CDR1 and CDR2 from the germline V gene are SGHTA and FQGNSA. The CDR3 sequence: CASSLTSTTYEQYF. DNA for the CDR3: TGTGCCAGCAGCCTGACTAGCACAACCTACGAGCAGTACTTC.

V is TRBV12-3 or TRBV12-4 and J is TRBJ2-1; D is possibly TRBD2 (5 bases). This CDR3 spans 16 amino acids. V lost 5 bases to trimming and J lost 4 bases, with 18 bases between them. The CDR3, as DNA: TGTGCCAGCAGTGTTGGAGTAGCGCCGTCATACAATGAGCAGTTCTTC. This sequence encodes CASSVGVAPSYNEQFF.

This clonotype was seen at least ten times. The chain carries TRBV27 and TRBJ2-6; D may be TRBD1 (5 bases). This CDR3 is built from 15 residues. Trimming cost V 7 bases and J 3 bases, with 13 bases left between them. Germline V gene sequence: CDR1 MNHEY, CDR2 SMNVEV (reference sequence). This chain's CDR3 is CASTKGLLGANVLTF. CDR3 bases: TGTGCCAGCACAAAGGGGTTGCTTGGGGCCAACGTCCTGACTTTC. Full variable domain (remainder filled in from reference TRBV27 and TRBJ2-6): EAQVTQNPRYLITVTGKKLTVTCSQNMNHEYMSWYRQDPGLGLRQIYYSMNVEVTDKGDVPEGYKVSRKEKRNFPLILESPSPNQTSLYFCASTKGLLGANVLTFGAGSRLTVL.

Many counts were recorded for this clonotype. The chain combines TRBV7-2 with TRBJ1-2; D not resolved. CDR1 SGHTA and CDR2 FQGNSA come from the germline V gene. The V end lost 2 bases, the J end lost 7 bases, and 11 bases lay between the germline ends. The CDR3 loop spans 13 amino acids. As DNA, the CDR3 is TGTGCCAGCAGCTTAACAGACCCCAGTGGCTACACCTTC. This sequence encodes CASSLTDPSGYTF.

The rearrangement links TRBV12-3 or TRBV12-4 to TRBJ2-5; possibly TRBD1 for D (5 bases). This CDR3 comprises 11 residues. The V gene lost 5 bases and the J gene lost 7 bases, with 8 bases spanning the gap. The CDR3 protein is CASSPQGTQYF. CDR3 sequence (DNA): TGTGCCAGCAGTCCCCAGGGGACCCAGTACTTC.